This T cell receptor beta chain appears in the sequencing data of a study of cytomegalovirus exposure and HLA in healthy donors (TCRdb year 2017). Broadly, across the study: In an earlier analysis of some 550 of the donors, 276 Gb of sequence data and 120 million or so unique TCR beta sequences from about 180 million T cells were reported. HLA typing covered class I and class II loci at four-digit resolution. The study used immunosequencing to profile the T cell repertoires of several hundred subjects and linked those repertoires to cytomegalovirus serostatus. A later analysis re-analyzed previously published TCR beta repertoires from approximately 700 donors and added high-resolution HLA genotyping to study TCR occurrence patterns. The number of typed donors differed by locus: about 620-640 for A, B, C, DRB1 and DQB1; 522 for DQA1; fewer than 610 for DPA1; and some 450 for DPB1. An earlier analysis of around 580 of the donors used high-throughput TCR beta sequencing to judge whether each TCR beta V gene segment behaved as functional or pseudogenic. A handful of DR-DQ haplotypes were handled as single units for association and clustering because linkage in the cohort was strong. Among the roughly 400 genotyped donors, 81% belonged to the genetic ancestry cluster associated with self-reported Caucasian donors. A later genetic analysis used genome-wide SNP genotypes for about 60% of the roughly 670 donors, treating that subset as a discovery cohort. An early release covering over 500 HLA-typed donors comprised approximately 290 gigabases of sequencing data and 85 million or so unique TCR sequences. In the later analysis, no new phenotypic data were used to find candidate immune exposures; instead, reliance was placed on TCR beta sequences and their occurrence across donors. Every repertoire in the discovery cohort had been generated on one and the same sequencing platform. The study was designed to test whether signatures of past pathogen exposure could be identified by cataloging public T cell receptors. Besides the first cohort of roughly 640 subjects, a separate validation cohort made up of over 100 different subjects was used. Across 300 to 400 genotyped donors of the cohort, an average of approximately 240,000 unique TCR beta nucleotide sequences per donor were sequenced, and roughly 18% of those sequences were non-productive. To predict cytomegalovirus infection status, the study brought together high-throughput TCR immunosequencing, statistical association of individual TCRs with disease status, and machine learning. Alongside the repertoire data, information on donor age, sex, ethnicity and CMV serostatus was compiled.

The cohort consisted of more than 650 healthy bone marrow donors. At the time of sampling, all cohort members were nominally healthy, though unrecorded immune exposures were likely present. The donor tested CMV seronegative, placing the donor among the 300 to 400 seronegative members of the cohort. Each donor provided a peripheral blood sample, and peripheral blood mononuclear cells were used for TCR beta sequencing. The Qiagen DNeasy Blood Extraction Kit was used to extract genomic DNA from the blood cell samples. Notes on this clone: There is no known antigen for this receptor. No base quality values were provided; no much bigger clone lies one nucleotide off.

Broad study findings and their caveats: Because HLA typing was unavailable for some donors at each locus, only the typed subset was used in association tests. Most TCR sequences were seen in very few donors, while some public TCRs were found in many individuals. Compared with equally common non-associated chains, HLA-associated TCR beta chains in a later analysis were more clonally expanded and had lower generation probabilities. At a false discovery rate of 0.05, a later analysis linked 16,951 TCR beta sequences to specific HLA alleles. In a later genetic analysis, fewer N-insertions in productive TCRs were reported among donors in an Asian-associated ancestry cluster than the roughly 700-donor mean. In an earlier analysis of around 500 of the donors, most TCR beta V segments appeared in productive rearrangements about 90% or about 30% of the time, broadly matching IMGT annotations. The study listed around 160 TCR beta chains as associated with cytomegalovirus. Linkage disequilibrium might explain the correlated functional status among segregating V segments, but an unknown experimental factor could not be ruled out. A later analysis found that TCR association rates varied across HLA loci, with DRB1 alleles showing the most associated TCRs and HLA-C alleles the fewest. A cluster of highly shared sequence variants was judged likely to represent a technical artifact of the sequencing pipeline. Only TCR beta chains were sequenced in this cohort, and the absence of alpha or paired-chain data limited detectable features. A later analysis reported that several top co-occurrence clusters appeared linked to parvovirus B19, influenza, CMV and Epstein-Barr virus. A later analysis found that most CMV-associated TCR beta chains appeared HLA-restricted, with HLA associations seemingly driven largely by CMV exposure. An association between a missense DCLRE1C variant and V-gene and J-gene trimming of TCR beta chains was found in a later genetic analysis and replicated in an independent cohort. CMV serostatus was the only immune exposure information available for the cohort. A further reported finding was that TCR beta sequences accurately predicted the HLA-A and HLA-B alleles for most subjects in the first cohort. When HLA alleles, especially DR and DQ, strongly co-occurred, attributing TCR associations to individual alleles was difficult. Sequencing depth was assumed to be roughly uniform across donors in the presence/absence analyses, though that assumption may not hold. The classifier was reported to diagnose cytomegalovirus status with high specificity and sensitivity in both the original and validation cohorts. Three of the identified cytomegalovirus-associated TCR beta chains were confirmed in vitro to be specific for cytomegalovirus antigens. Because counts were too low, roughly 18 rarely observed V segments, including chromosome 9 orphons, were left out of the earlier analysis of 587 of the donors. The authors suggested that the approach could potentially be extended to other disease states and immunological phenotypes.

Libraries were made using the immunoSEQ multiplex PCR assay. For the multiplex PCR, a mixture combining 60 forward primers for TCR Vbeta segments and 13 reverse primers for TCR Jbeta segments was used. The CDR3 region of rearranged TCR beta genes was amplified from genomic DNA by a multiplex PCR assay. The amplified TCR beta libraries were sequenced on the Illumina HiSeq System as 87-base-pair reads. The authors' pipeline ran thus. In a later analysis, about 80 million unique TCR beta chains were counted across the roughly 670 repertoires, and roughly 11 million of these chains were shared by at least two donors. Raw reads were error-corrected and collapsed into unique sequences by a nearest-neighbor algorithm in which closely related sequences were merged to remove PCR and sequencing errors. To assign V, D and J gene segments, CDR3 sequences were aligned to IMGT reference sequences. Each retained sequence needed at least a six-nucleotide match to both a V gene segment and a J gene segment. Rearrangements were called productive when the CDR3 lacked stop codons and stayed in frame with V and J; all others were non-productive. CDR3 was defined according to IMGT convention as the region running from the second conserved V-encoded cysteine to the conserved J-encoded phenylalanine. Sequences without an unambiguous match to a single V gene segment were excluded from the earlier analysis of 450 to 750 of the donors. An earlier analysis of several hundred of the donors called V segments functional above 56.7% productive rearrangements and segregating when the between-donor standard deviation exceeded 5%. To diagnose cytomegalovirus status from the catalog of TCR beta chain sequences, a statistical classification framework was built. A later analysis assigned V and J genes by comparing TCR nucleotide sequences with IMGT/GENE-DB human TR gene sequences. The TCRdist pipeline was used in a later analysis to assign CDR3 sequences and most-parsimonious VDJ recombination scenarios. In a later analysis, every TCR beta chain was defined by the combination of its CDR3 amino acid sequence and its V-gene family, and reads without a unique V-gene family were dropped. In a later analysis, some 600 highly shared, low-generation-probability nucleotide sequences were removed to address suspected cross-contamination and a sequencing artifact. In a later analysis, a clonal expansion index for each public chain was calculated from normalized within-repertoire ranks of inferred template counts. A later analysis computed generation probabilities with a VDJ recombination model fitted to out-of-frame rearrangements, and checked the results against IGoR. Hypergeometric tests were used in a later analysis to score TCR-TCR, TCR-HLA and TCR-CMV co-occurrence, with a repertoire-size bias correction applied to the TCR pairs. In a later analysis, false discovery rates were estimated by permuting HLA or CMV assignments 20 times. In a later analysis, co-occurring TCRs were grouped using DBSCAN, with TCRdist sequence similarity added in when clustering inside HLA-allele-positive subsets. Co-occurrence clustering excluded repertoires with fewer than 30,000 or more than 120,000 public chains, plus five with anomalous nucleotide sharing. Here the immuneACCESS table is served through TCRdb, limited to in-frame sequences with V and J called. Missing clones are a known gap in these copies; in checked studies unresolved V genes cover under half, and the rest lacks a known reason. Clone size and V and J calls were adopted from that table, with D and trimming inferred from the DNA. Present in this sample are more than 110,000 clones, about four fifths of which were seen just once. The leading ten clones occupy about 3.1% of the sample.

The sample comprised PBMCs. The receptor's source is a female donor in good health and CMV-seronegative.

The DNA sequence is as follows: TGTGCCTGGAGGAAAGCGGGGGGGACAGATACGCAGTATTTT. This encodes CAWRKAGGTDTQYF. The chain couples TRBV30 to TRBJ2-3, and 10 junction bases match TRBD2. CDR1 and CDR2 are read off the germline V gene (reference sequence) as GTSNPN and SVGIG. From the cysteine through the phenylalanine, the CDR3 covers 14 amino acids. Kept here is only the CDR3 DNA, which spans 42 bases and is read in frame from base 1. V loses 3 bases at its end and J loses 3 bases; junction bases beyond the gene matches: 3.